The clone carrying this TCR beta chain has a handful of counts. The antigen is unknown. V lost 0 bases and J 8 bases, leaving 9 bases between the germline ends. The germline V gene encodes CDR1 SGDLS and CDR2 YYNGEE. The CDR3 sequence is 13 residues long. The sample belongs to a study of shared clonotypes between healthy human individuals. Background on the study: Each donor had three CD4 naive, three CD4 memory, two CD8 naive and one CD8 memory plate. Regarding the study as a whole: The study found approximately 5% of naive CD4 clonotypes shared across a few donors.

The assay was immunoSEQ multiplex PCR, and TCRdb's table has in-frame clones only and misses some. The table records approximately 640,000 clones, 72% of them present only once. The receptor was isolated from a woman aged 25 to 45 in good health. The sample was memory CD4+ T cells sorted from blood. The sample's subset: CD45RA-negative fraction. The rearrangement uses TRBV9 and TRBJ2-1, with D possibly TRBD2 on 6 matching bases. The CDR3 loop reads CASSVGLVHEQFF. As DNA, the CDR3 is TGTGCCAGCAGCGTAGGACTAGTCCATGAGCAGTTCTTC.